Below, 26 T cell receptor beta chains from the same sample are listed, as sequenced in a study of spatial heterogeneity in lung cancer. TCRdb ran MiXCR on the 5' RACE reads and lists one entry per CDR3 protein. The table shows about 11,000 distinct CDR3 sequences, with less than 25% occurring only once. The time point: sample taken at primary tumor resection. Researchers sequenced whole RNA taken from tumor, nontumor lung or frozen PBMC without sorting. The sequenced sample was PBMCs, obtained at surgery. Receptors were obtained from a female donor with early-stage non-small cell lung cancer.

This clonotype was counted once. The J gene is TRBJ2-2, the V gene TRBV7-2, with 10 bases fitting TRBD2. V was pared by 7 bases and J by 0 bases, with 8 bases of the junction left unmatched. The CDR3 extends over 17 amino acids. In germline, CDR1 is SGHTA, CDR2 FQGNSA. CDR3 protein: CASTLRGTSANTGELFF. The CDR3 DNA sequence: TGTGCCAGCACCCTTCGGGGGACTAGCGCGAACACCGGGGAGCTGTTTTTT.

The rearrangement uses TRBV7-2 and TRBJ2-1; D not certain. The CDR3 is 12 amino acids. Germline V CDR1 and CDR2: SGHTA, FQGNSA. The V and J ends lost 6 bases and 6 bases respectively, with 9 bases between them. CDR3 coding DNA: TGTGCCAGCAGGAGTAGAGCCAATGAGCAGTTCTTC. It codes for CASRSRANEQFF.

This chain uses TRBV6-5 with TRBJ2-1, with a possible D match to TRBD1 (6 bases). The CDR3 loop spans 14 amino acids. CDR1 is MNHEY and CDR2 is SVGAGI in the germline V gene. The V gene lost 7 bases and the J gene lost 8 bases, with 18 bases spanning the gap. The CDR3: CASTPGGHRYEQFF. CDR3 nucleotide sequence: TGTGCCAGCACCCCTGGGGGACACAGGTATGAGCAGTTCTTC.

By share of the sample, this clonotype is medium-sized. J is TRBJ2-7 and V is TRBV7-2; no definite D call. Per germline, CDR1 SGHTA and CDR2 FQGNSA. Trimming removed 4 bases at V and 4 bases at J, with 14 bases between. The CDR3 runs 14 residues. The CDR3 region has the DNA TGTGCCAGCAGCTCCGCCACCGGACCTTACGAGCAGTACTTC. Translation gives CASSSATGPYEQYF.

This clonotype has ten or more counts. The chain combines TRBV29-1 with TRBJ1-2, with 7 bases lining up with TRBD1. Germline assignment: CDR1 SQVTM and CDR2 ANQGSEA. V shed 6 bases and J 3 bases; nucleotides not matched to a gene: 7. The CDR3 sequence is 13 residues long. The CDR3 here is CSVSTGRDYGYTF. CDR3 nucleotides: TGCAGCGTGTCGACAGGGAGGGACTATGGCTACACCTTC. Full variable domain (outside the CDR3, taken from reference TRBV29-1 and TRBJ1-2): SAVISQKPSRDICQRGTSLTIQCQVDSQVTMMFWYRQQPGQSLTLIATANQGSEATYESGFVIDKFPISRPNLTFSTLTVSNMSPEDSSIYLCSVSTGRDYGYTFGSGTRLTVV.

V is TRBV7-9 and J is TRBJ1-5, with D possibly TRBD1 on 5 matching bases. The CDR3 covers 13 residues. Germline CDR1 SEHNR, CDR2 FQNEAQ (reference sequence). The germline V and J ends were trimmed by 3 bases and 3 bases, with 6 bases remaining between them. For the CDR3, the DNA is TGTGCCAGCAGCTTCAGGGACAATCAGCCCCAGCATTTT. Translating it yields CASSFRDNQPQHF.

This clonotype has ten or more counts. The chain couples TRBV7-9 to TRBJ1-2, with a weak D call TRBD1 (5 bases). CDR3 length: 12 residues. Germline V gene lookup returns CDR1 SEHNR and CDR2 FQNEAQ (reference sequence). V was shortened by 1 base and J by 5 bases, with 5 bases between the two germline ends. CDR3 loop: CASSLEGYGYTF. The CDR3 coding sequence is TGTGCCAGCAGCTTAGAGGGGTATGGCTACACCTTC.

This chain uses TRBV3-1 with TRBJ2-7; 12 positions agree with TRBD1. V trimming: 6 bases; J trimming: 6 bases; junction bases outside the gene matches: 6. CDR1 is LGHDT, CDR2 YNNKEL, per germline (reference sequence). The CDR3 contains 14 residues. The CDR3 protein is CASRLGTGGFEQYF. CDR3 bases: TGTGCCAGCAGGCTCGGGACAGGGGGCTTCGAGCAGTACTTC.

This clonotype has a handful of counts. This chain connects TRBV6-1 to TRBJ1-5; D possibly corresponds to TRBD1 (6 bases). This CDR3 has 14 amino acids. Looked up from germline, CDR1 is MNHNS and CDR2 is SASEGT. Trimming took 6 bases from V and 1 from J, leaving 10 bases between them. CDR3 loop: CASRQGLSNQPQHF. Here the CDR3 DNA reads TGTGCCAGCAGGCAGGGGTTGAGCAATCAGCCCCAGCATTTT.

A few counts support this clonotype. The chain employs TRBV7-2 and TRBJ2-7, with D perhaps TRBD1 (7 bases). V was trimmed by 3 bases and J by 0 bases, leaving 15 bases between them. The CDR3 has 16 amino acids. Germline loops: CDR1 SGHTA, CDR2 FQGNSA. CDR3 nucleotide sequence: TGTGCCAGCAGCTTTCCCGCGGGACAGATCTCCTACGAGCAGTACTTC. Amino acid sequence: CASSFPAGQISYEQYF.

For the CDR3, the DNA is TGTGCCAGCGGGGAGGGACACCTCTCCTACGAGCAGTACTTC. This codes for CASGEGHLSYEQYF. This chain links TRBV27 with TRBJ2-7; perhaps TRBD2 as D (7 bases). This CDR3 region has 14 residues. Germline assignment: CDR1 MNHEY and CDR2 SMNVEV (reference sequence). Trimming took 8 bases from V and 0 from J, leaving 14 bases between them.

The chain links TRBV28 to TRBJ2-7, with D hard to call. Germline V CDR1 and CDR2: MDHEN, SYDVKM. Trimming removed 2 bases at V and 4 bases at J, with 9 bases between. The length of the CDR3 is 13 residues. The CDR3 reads CASSLLVSYEQYF. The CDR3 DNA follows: TGTGCCAGCAGTTTACTAGTATCGTACGAGCAGTACTTC. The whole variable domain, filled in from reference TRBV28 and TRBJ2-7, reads DVKVTQSSRYLVKRTGEKVFLECVQDMDHENMFWYRQDPGLGLRLIYFSYDVKMKEKGDIPEGYSVSREKKERFSLILESASTNQTSMYLCASSLLVSYEQYFGPGTRLTVT.

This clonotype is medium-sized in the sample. This CDR3 is CASSLEQGIYGYTF. The CDR3 coding sequence is TGTGCCAGCAGCTTAGAACAGGGGATCTATGGCTACACCTTC. The chain employs TRBV7-9 and TRBJ1-2; 7 nucleotides agree with TRBD1. The germline gives CDR1 SEHNR, CDR2 FQNEAQ (reference sequence). Trimming cost V 1 base and J 4 bases; bases outside gene matches: 3. The CDR3 runs 14 residues.

The CDR3: CASSSGQGHSNQPQHF. As DNA, the CDR3 is TGTGCCAGCAGTTCCGGACAGGGCCATAGCAATCAGCCCCAGCATTTT. The chain is built from TRBV6-6 and TRBJ1-5; 8 bases fit TRBD1. From germline, CDR1 is MNHNY and CDR2 SVGAGI (reference sequence). CDR3 size: 16 residues. The V gene end was trimmed by 4 bases and the J gene end by 0 bases; junction bases not matched to a gene: 5.

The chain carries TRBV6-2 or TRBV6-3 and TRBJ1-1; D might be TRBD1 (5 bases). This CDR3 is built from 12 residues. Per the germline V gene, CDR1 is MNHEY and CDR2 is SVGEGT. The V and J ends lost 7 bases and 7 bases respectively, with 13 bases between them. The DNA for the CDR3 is TGTGCCAGCATGGGGCTTCTGGATGAAGCTTTCTTT. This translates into CASMGLLDEAFF.

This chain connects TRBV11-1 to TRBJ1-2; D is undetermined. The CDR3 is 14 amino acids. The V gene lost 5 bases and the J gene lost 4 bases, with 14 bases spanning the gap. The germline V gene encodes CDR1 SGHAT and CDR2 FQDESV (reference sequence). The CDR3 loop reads CASSAGSLAYGYTF. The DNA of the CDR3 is TGTGCCAGCAGCGCCGGGAGTCTGGCCTATGGCTACACCTTC. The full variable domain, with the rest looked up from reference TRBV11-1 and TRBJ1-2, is EAEVAQSPRYKITEKSQAVAFWCDPISGHATLYWYRQILGQGPELLVQFQDESVVDDSQLPKDRFSAERLKGVDSTLKIQPAELGDSAMYLCASSAGSLAYGYTFGSGTRLTVV.

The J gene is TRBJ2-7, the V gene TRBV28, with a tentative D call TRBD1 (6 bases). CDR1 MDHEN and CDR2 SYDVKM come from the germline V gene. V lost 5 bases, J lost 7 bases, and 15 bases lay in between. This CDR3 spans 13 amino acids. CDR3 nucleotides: TGTGCCAGCAGTCTGGACAGCTTCGGTGAGCAGTACTTC. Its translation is CASSLDSFGEQYF.

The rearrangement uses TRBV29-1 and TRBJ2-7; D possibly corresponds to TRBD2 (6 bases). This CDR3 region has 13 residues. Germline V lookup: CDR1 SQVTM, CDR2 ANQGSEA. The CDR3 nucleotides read TGCAACCCCTGGGGGGAGCCGGGCTACGAGCAGTACTTC. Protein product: CNPWGEPGYEQYF.

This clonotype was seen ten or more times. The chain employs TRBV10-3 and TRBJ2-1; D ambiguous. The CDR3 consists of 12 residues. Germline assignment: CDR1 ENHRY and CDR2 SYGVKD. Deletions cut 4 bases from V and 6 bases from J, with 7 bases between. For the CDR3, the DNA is TGTGCCATCAGTGGGAGCAGCAATGAGCAGTTCTTC. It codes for CAISGSSNEQFF.

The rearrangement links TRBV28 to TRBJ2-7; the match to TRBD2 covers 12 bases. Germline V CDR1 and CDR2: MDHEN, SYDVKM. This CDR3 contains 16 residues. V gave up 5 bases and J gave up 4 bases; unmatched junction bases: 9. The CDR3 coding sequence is TGTGCCAGCAGTGACCAACTAGCGGGAGGAAGTTACGAGCAGTACTTC. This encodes CASSDQLAGGSYEQYF.

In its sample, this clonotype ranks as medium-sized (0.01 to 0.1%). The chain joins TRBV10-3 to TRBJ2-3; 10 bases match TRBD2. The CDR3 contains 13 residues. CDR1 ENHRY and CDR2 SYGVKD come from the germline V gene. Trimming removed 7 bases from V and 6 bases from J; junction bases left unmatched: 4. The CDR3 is CAIMGLATDTQYF. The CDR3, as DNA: TGTGCCATCATGGGACTAGCGACTGATACGCAGTATTTT.

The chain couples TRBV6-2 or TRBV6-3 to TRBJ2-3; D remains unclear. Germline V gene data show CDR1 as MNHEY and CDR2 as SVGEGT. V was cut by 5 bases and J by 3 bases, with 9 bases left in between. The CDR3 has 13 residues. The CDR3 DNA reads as TGTGCCAGCAGTCTTACAGAAACAGATACGCAGTATTTT. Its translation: CASSLTETDTQYF.

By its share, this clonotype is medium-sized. The CDR3 protein is CASSSTGGAETQYF. The CDR3 coding sequence is TGTGCCAGCAGCTCGACAGGGGGCGCGGAGACCCAGTACTTC. This chain connects TRBV7-9 to TRBJ2-5; 10 bases fit TRBD1. This CDR3 spans 14 amino acids. The V segment lost 4 bases and the J segment 5 bases; nucleotides outside the gene matches: 4. Germline CDR1 SEHNR, CDR2 FQNEAQ (reference sequence).

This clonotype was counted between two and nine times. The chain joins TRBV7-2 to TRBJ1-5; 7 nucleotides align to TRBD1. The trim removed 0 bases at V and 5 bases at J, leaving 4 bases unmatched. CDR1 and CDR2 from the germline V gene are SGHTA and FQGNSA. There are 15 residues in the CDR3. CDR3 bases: TGTGCCAGCAGCTTAGCATTCAGGGGGGATCAGCCCCAGCATTTT. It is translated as CASSLAFRGDQPQHF.

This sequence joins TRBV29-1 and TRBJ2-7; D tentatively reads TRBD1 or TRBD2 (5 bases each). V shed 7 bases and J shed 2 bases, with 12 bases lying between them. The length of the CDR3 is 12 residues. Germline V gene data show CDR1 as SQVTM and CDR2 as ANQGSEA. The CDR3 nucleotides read TGCAGCGGGGGGTTAGGAGCCTACGAGCAGTACTTC. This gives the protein CSGGLGAYEQYF.

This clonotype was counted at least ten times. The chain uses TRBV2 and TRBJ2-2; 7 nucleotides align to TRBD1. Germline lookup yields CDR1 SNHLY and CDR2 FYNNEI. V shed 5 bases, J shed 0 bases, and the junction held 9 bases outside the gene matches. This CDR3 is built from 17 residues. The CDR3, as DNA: TGTGCCAGCAGTCCATACCGACAGGGACCGAACACCGGGGAGCTGTTTTTT. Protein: CASSPYRQGPNTGELFF.